Listed below are T cell receptor beta chains from one sample, sequenced in a study of human T cells and chemical hapten exposure. From the RACE reads, TCRdb called clonotypes with MiXCR, one entry per CDR3 protein. In the table there are 190,000 or so distinct CDR3 sequences, approximately 26% of which are singletons. Here the sequenced sample was whole blood, taken in connection with sensitization to the hapten diphenylcyclopropenone (DPC). These receptors all come from a woman aged 35 to 49 with alopecia areata. Some clones in this sample may be carry-over from other donors' samples. The CDR3 runs from the conserved cysteine through the conserved F or W. The D gene is left open where the match is weak. Size is omitted from some rows. Given values are once, few, many or a class for expanded clones.

TRBJ2-7 | TRBV18 | . | . | TGTGCCAGCTCACCGGGACTCGCCCCCTACGAGCAGTACTTC | CASSPGLAPYEQYF
TRBJ2-7 | TRBV29-1 | . | . | TGCAGCGTTGAAGGATCGCCCGGTCTTAGCTCCTACGAGCAGTACTTC | CSVEGSPGLSSYEQYF
TRBJ2-4 | TRBV6-2/TRBV6-3 | . | . | TGTGCCAGCACCCCGGGATTAGCCAAAAACATTCAGTACTTC | CASTPGLAKNIQYF
TRBJ2-1 | TRBV5-1 | . | . | TGCGCCAGCAGCCCGGCTCTAGGCGGCCAGAAGCAGTTCTTC | CASSPALGGQKQFF
TRBJ1-1 | TRBV28 | . | . | TGTGCCAGCAGTTTAGTGGCCTCGCTGAACACTGAAGCTTTCTTT | CASSLVASLNTEAFF
TRBJ2-1 | TRBV20-1 | few | TRBD2 | TGCAGTGCGCGCCCTAGCGGGGGCTACAATGAGCAGTTCTTC | CSARPSGGYNEQFF
TRBJ2-7 | TRBV6-6 | . | . | TGTGCCAGCAGTGCCCCAGGGCGCGACGAGCAGTACTTC | CASSAPGRDEQYF
TRBJ1-5 | TRBV5-1 | . | . | TGCGCCAGCAGCCCGTTCGGGGGGCAGCCCCAGCATTTT | CASSPFGGQPQHF
TRBJ2-7 | TRBV4-1 | . | TRBD2 | TGCGCCAGCAGCCAACCCGGACTAGCCAGAACCTACGAGCAGTACTTC | CASSQPGLARTYEQYF
TRBJ1-5 | TRBV28 | . | . | TGTGCCAGCAGTTTGCGGAGGAGGCGGGGCAATCAGCCCCAGCATTTT | CASSLRRRRGNQPQHF
TRBJ1-1 | TRBV5-1 | few | . | TGCGCCAGCAGCTTCCAGCCGAACACTGAAGCTTTCTTT | CASSFQPNTEAFF
TRBJ1-2 | TRBV28 | few | . | TGTGCCAGCAGTTTCCCGGGACAAGTCTATGGCTACACCTTC | CASSFPGQVYGYTF
TRBJ2-2 | TRBV4-1 | few | TRBD2 | TGCGCCAGCAGCCAATTGTTGGTAGCGGGAGGGGGCCGGGACGGGGAGCTGTTTTTT | CASSQLLVAGGGRDGELFF
TRBJ1-1 | TRBV5-1 | . | . | TGCGCCAGCAGCTGGGGGGGGGAGACTGAAGCTTTCTTT | CASSWGGETEAFF
TRBJ1-1 | TRBV27 | once | . | TGTGCCAGCCGAAGCTGGGCAGGGGTTGAAGCTTTCTTT | CASRSWAGVEAFF
TRBJ1-2 | TRBV7-2 | . | . | TGTGCCAGCAGCTTAGTGCCGTATGGCTACACCTTC | CASSLVPYGYTF
TRBJ1-6 | TRBV18 | few | . | TGTGCCAGCTCTTCGGACAGTATTAATTCACCCCTCCACTTT | CASSSDSINSPLHF
TRBJ2-4 | TRBV7-2 | . | . | TGTGCCAGCAGCTTAATAGATATAGCCAAAAACATTCAGTACTTC | CASSLIDIAKNIQYF
TRBJ2-1 | TRBV30 | . | . | TGTGCCTGGAGTGTTTTGGTCAGCCATGAGCAGTTCTTC | CAWSVLVSHEQFF
TRBJ2-1 | TRBV5-6 | . | . | TGTGCCAGCAGCCGAGGGTCCACGGCACGGCAGTTCTTC | CASSRGSTARQFF
TRBJ1-5 | TRBV5-5 | . | . | TGTGCCAGCAGCCAGGGAGGTGGGAATCAGCCCCAGCATTTT | CASSQGGGNQPQHF
TRBJ1-6 | TRBV11-2 | few | . | TGTGCCAGCAGCCTCCTCAGCGATTCACCCCTCCACTTT | CASSLLSDSPLHF
TRBJ2-5 | TRBV27 | few | . | TGTGCCAGCAGTTTTCTGGGGGGCCGGGAGACCCAGTACTTC | CASSFLGGRETQYF
TRBJ2-4 | TRBV29-1 | few | . | TGCAGCGTTGAAGTACAGGCCAACATTCAGTACTTC | CSVEVQANIQYF
TRBJ1-5 | TRBV29-1 | . | . | TGCAGCGTTGTGGCGGGAGGTAGCGGCAATCAGCCCCAGCATTTT | CSVVAGGSGNQPQHF
TRBJ2-7 | TRBV20-1 | . | TRBD2 | TGCAGTGCTAGCTGGACTAGCGGGAGGCAGTACGAGCAGTACTTC | CSASWTSGRQYEQYF
TRBJ2-5 | TRBV7-9 | few | . | TGTGCCAGCAGATACTGGGGGAACGAGACCCAGTACTTC | CASRYWGNETQYF
TRBJ2-5 | TRBV20-1 | . | TRBD1 | TGCAGTGCATGGGACAGGACAGGGGAAGAGACCCAGTACTTC | CSAWDRTGEETQYF
TRBJ2-1 | TRBV6-5 | . | . | TGTGCCAGCAGTTACTACGACAGGGACTATGAGCAGTTCTTC | CASSYYDRDYEQFF
TRBJ2-1 | TRBV2 | . | TRBD2 | TGTGCCAGCAGTGAATCTAGCGGGAGGAATGGTGAGCAGTTCTTC | CASSESSGRNGEQFF
TRBJ2-7 | TRBV29-1 | few | . | TGCAGCGTTGAAGACCCCAGGGACCACGAGCAGTACTTC | CSVEDPRDHEQYF
TRBJ1-1 | TRBV11-2 | many | . | TGTGCCAGCAGCTTAGGTGTTCCCCGAGGAGAAGCTTTCTTT | CASSLGVPRGEAFF
TRBJ2-1 | TRBV20-1 | few | . | TGCAGTGCTAGTGTCTATGAGCAGTTCTTC | CSASVYEQFF
TRBJ2-1 | TRBV24-1 | . | . | TGTGCCACCAGTGATTGGGTTAGGGGCGATGAGCAGTTCTTC | CATSDWVRGDEQFF
TRBJ1-5 | TRBV25-1 | few | . | TGTGCCAGCAGTGAAAACGACAATCAGCCCCAGCATTTT | CASSENDNQPQHF
TRBJ2-3 | TRBV19 | . | . | TGTGCCAGTAGCGCCGGCCTGGGGGGAGCGGGCGTAGATACGCAGTATTTT | CASSAGLGGAGVDTQYF
TRBJ2-5 | TRBV29-1 | . | . | TGCAGCGTTGAAGCCCAGGGGGGCGGGAGAGGGGAGACCCAGTACTTC | CSVEAQGGGRGETQYF
TRBJ2-1 | TRBV12-3/TRBV12-4 | . | . | TGTGCCAGCAGTTTACTGCTCGGGAATGAGCAGTTCTTC | CASSLLLGNEQFF
TRBJ1-4 | TRBV7-9 | . | TRBD1 | TGTGCCAGCAGCTTAGGGGACAGCCTTAATGAAAAACTGTTTTTT | CASSLGDSLNEKLFF
TRBJ2-5 | TRBV20-1 | few | . | TGCAGTGCTAGATTACGGCAAGAGACCCAGTACTTC | CSARLRQETQYF
TRBJ2-7 | TRBV11-2 | . | TRBD1 | TGTGCCAGCAGGCCCCCGGGACAGTACTACGAGCAGTACTTC | CASRPPGQYYEQYF
TRBJ2-1 | TRBV7-2 | . | TRBD2 | TGTGCCAGCAGCTTGAAATTCTCGGGAGGTGGGAATGAGCAGTTCTTC | CASSLKFSGGGNEQFF
TRBJ2-2 | TRBV7-9 | few | . | TGTGCCAGCAGCTTAGCGCCAGGGGCGGGCACCGGGGAGCTGTTTTTT | CASSLAPGAGTGELFF
TRBJ1-5 | TRBV6-2/TRBV6-3 | few | TRBD1 | TGTGCCAGCAACTCCGGGACAGGCTACAATCAGCCCCAGCATTTT | CASNSGTGYNQPQHF
TRBJ2-2 | TRBV6-5 | . | TRBD1 | TGTGCCAGCAGTACCAGGGGGCCCGGGGAGCTGTTTTTT | CASSTRGPGELFF
TRBJ2-3 | TRBV7-2 | . | . | TGTGCCAGCAGCTTGTTGGGGGACTTATCAGATACGCAGTATTTT | CASSLLGDLSDTQYF
TRBJ1-1 | TRBV27 | . | . | TGTGCCAGCAGTTCGGAAAGGGTGAACACTGAAGCTTTCTTT | CASSSERVNTEAFF
TRBJ2-1 | TRBV4-3 | . | TRBD2 | TGCGCCAGCAGCCAAGAGCCCCACGGGCAGCGGGGGAGCGATGAGCAGTTCTTC | CASSQEPHGQRGSDEQFF
TRBJ1-4 | TRBV6-5 | . | TRBD1 | TGTGCCAGCAGTTACTTGTCAGGGGGCCAGGAAAAACTGTTTTTT | CASSYLSGGQEKLFF
TRBJ2-1 | TRBV5-1 | . | TRBD1 | TGCGCCAGCAGCGGCGGGACAGGGGATTGGAATGAGCAGTTCTTC | CASSGGTGDWNEQFF